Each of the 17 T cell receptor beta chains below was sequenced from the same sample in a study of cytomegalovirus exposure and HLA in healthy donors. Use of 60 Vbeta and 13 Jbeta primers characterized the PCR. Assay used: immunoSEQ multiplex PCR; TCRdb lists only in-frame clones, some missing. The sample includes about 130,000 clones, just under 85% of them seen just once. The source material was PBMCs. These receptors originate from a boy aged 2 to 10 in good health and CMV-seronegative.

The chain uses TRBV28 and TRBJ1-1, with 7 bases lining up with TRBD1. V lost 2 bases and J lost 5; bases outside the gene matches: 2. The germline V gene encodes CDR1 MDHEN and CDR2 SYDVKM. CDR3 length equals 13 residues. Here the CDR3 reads CASSLTGVTEAFF. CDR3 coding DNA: TGTGCCAGCAGTTTAACAGGGGTTACTGAAGCTTTCTTT.

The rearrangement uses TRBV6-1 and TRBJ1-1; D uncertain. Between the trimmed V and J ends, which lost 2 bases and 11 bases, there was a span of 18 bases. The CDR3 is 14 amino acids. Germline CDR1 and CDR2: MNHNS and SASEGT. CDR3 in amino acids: CASSESGRLIGAFF. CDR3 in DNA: TGTGCCAGCAGTGAAAGCGGAAGACTTATTGGGGCTTTCTTT.

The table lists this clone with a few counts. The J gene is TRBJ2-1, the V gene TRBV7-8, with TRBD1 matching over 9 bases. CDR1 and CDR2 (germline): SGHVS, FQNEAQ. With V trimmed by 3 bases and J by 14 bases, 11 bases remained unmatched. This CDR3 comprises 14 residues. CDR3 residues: CASSFGTGLRPEFF. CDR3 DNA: TGTGCCAGCAGCTTTGGGACAGGGTTAAGGCCGGAGTTCTTC.

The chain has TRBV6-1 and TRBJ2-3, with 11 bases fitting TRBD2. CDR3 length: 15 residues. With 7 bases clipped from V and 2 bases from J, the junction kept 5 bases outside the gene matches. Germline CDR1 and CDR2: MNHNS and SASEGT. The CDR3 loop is CASILAGGSTDTQYF. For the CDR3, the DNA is TGTGCCAGCATCCTAGCGGGGGGTTCCACAGATACGCAGTATTTT.

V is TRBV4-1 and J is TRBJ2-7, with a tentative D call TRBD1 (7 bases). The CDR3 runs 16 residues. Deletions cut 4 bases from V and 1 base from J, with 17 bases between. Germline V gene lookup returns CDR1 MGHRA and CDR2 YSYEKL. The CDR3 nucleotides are TGCGCCAGCAGCCCAGCGACAGGGACTGGGTCCTACGAGCAGTACTTC. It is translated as CASSPATGTGSYEQYF.

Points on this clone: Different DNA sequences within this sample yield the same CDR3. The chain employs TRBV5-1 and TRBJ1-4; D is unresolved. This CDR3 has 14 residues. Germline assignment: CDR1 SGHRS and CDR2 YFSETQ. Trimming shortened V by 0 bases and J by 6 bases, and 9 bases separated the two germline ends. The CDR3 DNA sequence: TGCGCCAGCAGCTTGGTGGGCAAGGATGAAAAACTGTTTTTT. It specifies CASSLVGKDEKLFF.

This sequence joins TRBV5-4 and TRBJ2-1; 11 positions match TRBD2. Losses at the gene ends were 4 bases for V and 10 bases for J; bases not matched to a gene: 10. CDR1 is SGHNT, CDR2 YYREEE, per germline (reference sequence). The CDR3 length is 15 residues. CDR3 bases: TGTGCCAGCAGCCGGGCACTAGCGGGAGTAGGGGAGCAGTTCTTC. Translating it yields CASSRALAGVGEQFF.

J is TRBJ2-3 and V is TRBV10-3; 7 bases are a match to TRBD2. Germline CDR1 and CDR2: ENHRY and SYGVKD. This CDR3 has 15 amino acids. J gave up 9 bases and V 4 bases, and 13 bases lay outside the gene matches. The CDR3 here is CAISGKRGPDGTQYF. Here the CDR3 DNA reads TGTGCCATCAGTGGGAAGCGGGGCCCGGATGGAACGCAGTATTTT.

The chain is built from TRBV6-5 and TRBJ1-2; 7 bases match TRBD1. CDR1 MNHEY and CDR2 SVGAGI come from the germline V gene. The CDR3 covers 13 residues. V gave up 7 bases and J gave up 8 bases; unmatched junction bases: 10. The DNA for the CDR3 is TGTGCCAGCACCAGAACAGGGGATGAGGGCTACACCTTC. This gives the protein CASTRTGDEGYTF.

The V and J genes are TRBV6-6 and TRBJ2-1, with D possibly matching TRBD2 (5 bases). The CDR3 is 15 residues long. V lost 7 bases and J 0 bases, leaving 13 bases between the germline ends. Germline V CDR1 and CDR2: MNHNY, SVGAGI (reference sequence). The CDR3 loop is CASTPRRGSYNEQFF. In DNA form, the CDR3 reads TGTGCCAGCACCCCTCGCCGGGGCTCCTACAATGAGCAGTTCTTC.

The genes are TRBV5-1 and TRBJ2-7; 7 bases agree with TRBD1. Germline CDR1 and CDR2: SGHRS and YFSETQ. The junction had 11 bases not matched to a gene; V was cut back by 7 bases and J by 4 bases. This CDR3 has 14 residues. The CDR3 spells CASAQAAGGYEQYV. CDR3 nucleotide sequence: TGCGCCAGCGCCCAAGCGGCAGGGGGTTACGAGCAGTACGTC.

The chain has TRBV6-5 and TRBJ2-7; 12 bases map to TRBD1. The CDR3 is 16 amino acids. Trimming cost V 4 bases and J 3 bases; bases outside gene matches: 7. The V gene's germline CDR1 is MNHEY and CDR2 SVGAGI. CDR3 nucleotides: TGTGCCAGCAGTTGGGGGACAGGGGGCGCAAACTACGAGCAGTACTTC. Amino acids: CASSWGTGGANYEQYF.

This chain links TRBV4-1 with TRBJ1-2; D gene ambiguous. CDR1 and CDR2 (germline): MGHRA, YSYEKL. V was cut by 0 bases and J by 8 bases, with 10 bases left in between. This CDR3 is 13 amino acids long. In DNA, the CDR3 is TGCGCCAGCAGCCAAGAGGGCCGATGGGGCTACACCTTC. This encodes CASSQEGRWGYTF.

CDR3 in DNA: TGTGCCAGCAGTTACCCTCTACGCGTTTCTAGCTCCTACGAGCAGTACTTC. This encodes CASSYPLRVSSSYEQYF. The chain recombines TRBV6-8 with TRBJ2-7; D remains unclear. Germline CDR1 and CDR2: MNHGY and SAAAGT. The length of the CDR3 is 17 residues. Trimming pared 2 bases from V and 0 bases from J, leaving 17 bases between.

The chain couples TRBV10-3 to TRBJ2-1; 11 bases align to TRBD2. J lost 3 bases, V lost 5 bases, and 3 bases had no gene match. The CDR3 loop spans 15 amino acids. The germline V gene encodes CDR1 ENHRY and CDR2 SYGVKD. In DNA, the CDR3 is TGTGCCATCAGTCTAGCGGGAGGCGGCTACAATGAGCAGTTCTTC. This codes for CAISLAGGGYNEQFF.

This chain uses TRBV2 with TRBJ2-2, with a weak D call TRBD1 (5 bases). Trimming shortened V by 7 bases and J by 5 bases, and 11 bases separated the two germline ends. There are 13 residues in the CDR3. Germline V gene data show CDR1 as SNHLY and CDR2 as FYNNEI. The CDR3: CASNDRRTGELFF. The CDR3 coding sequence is TGTGCCAGCAACGACAGAAGGACCGGGGAGCTGTTTTTT.

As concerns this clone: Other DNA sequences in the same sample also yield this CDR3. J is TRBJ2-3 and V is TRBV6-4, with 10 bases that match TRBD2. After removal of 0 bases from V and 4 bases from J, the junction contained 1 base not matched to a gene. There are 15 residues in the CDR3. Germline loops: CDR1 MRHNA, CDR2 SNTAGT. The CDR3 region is CASSDSAGGADTQYF. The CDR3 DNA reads TGTGCCAGCAGTGACTCAGCGGGAGGGGCAGATACGCAGTATTTT.